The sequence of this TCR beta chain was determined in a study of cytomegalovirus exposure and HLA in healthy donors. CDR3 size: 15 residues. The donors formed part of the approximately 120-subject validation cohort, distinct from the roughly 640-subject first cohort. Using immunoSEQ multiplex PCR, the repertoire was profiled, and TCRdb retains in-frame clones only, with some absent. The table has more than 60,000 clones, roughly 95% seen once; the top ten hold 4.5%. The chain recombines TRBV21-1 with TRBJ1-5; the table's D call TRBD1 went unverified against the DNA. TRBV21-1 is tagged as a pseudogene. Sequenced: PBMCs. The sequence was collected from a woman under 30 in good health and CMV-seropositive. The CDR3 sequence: CASSSTGGWDQPQHF. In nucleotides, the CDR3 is TGTGCCAGCAGCAGTACAGGGGGCTGGGACCAGCCCCAGCATTTT.